This T cell receptor (beta chain) derives from a study of blood T cell repertoires in COVID-19. As for the study in general: Acute-phase and convalescent COVID-19 samples originated in the United States, Italy and Spain.

Source study methods: Scientists estimated how many nucleated cells there were by amplifying reference gene primers. This table comes from immunoSEQ multiplex PCR, and its TCRdb copy is limited to in-frame clones, with some not included. V and J calls and clone size follow that table, whereas D and trimming were derived from the DNA. Among more than 300,000 clones, around four fifths were seen once, and the ten largest hold around 5%. The CDR3 length is 14 residues. V dropped 7 bases and J dropped 3; count of bases not matched to a gene: 4. Germline V lookup: CDR1 SNHLY, CDR2 FYNNEI. This clone was counted a few times.

The sequence was obtained from a woman aged 45-60 years who had recovered from COVID-19. This rearrangement joins TRBV2 to TRBJ1-3; 9 nucleotides match TRBD1. Sample: PBMCs or T cells enriched from blood (not recorded which). The CDR3 loop reads CASTRDRDGNTIYF. CDR3 in DNA: TGTGCCAGCACCAGGGACAGGGATGGAAACACCATATATTTT.